A selection of T cell receptor beta chains follows, all from one sample in a study of T cell responses to AZD1222 COVID-19 vaccine. The repertoire was sequenced with immunoSEQ multiplex PCR; TCRdb's copy has only in-frame clones and lacks some. The data show about 69,000 clones, approximately 87% seen once. This sample comprised peripheral blood, obtained 28 days after the second AZD1222 dose. Receptors originate from an adult who received the AZD1222 COVID-19 vaccine. CDR3s include the opening cysteine and the closing phenylalanine or tryptophan. The D gene is left open where the match is weak. Where a row states a size, it is once, few, many or the class of an expanded clone; other rows omit it.

.,TRBV6-6,TRBJ1-2,.,TGTGCCAGCAGTTACTCCGAGGTGGTTGGCTACACCTTC,CASSYSEVVGYTF
.,TRBV18,TRBJ1-2,.,TGTGCCAGCTCACCGTCGGGAGGGCAGCTTTATGGCTACACCTTC,CASSPSGGQLYGYTF
.,TRBV27,TRBJ1-5,.,TGTGCCAGCAGTTTTCCCGGTCAGCCCCAGCATTTT,CASSFPGQPQHF
.,TRBV5-1,TRBJ2-7,TRBD2,TGCGCCAGCAGCCCCGGGACTAGCGGCGACGAGCAGTACTTC,CASSPGTSGDEQYF
.,TRBV9,TRBJ1-2,TRBD1,TGTGCCAGCAGCGTAGCTACGTTGGGGACAGGGGGCTCGGGTGGCTACACCTTC,CASSVATLGTGGSGGYTF
.,TRBV2,TRBJ2-1,TRBD1,TGTGCCAGCAAAAAGGGACAGTTCTACAATGAGCAGTTCTTC,CASKKGQFYNEQFF
.,TRBV2,TRBJ1-2,.,.,CASTGYGYTFGSGTREAGYTF
.,TRBV29-1,TRBJ2-5,.,TGCAGCGCTACCGGGACGGCCCAAGAGACCCAGTACTTC,CSATGTAQETQYF
.,TRBV12-5,TRBJ1-1,.,TGTGCTAGTGGTTTGGCCCCTCAGAACACTGAAGCTTTCTTT,CASGLAPQNTEAFF
.,TRBV20-1,TRBJ2-1,.,TGCAGTGCTAGTCAGGGTAGGGATGAGCAGTTCTTC,CSASQGRDEQFF
.,TRBV6-5,TRBJ1-2,.,TGTGCCGCGGGAGGGGCACCAGCTAACTATGGCTACACCTTC,CAAGGAPANYGYTF
.,TRBV5-1,TRBJ2-7,TRBD2,TGCGCCAGCAGCTTCGGACTAGATAGTTACGAGCAGTACTTC,CASSFGLDSYEQYF
.,TRBV24-1,TRBJ2-4,.,TGTGCCACCAGTGATTTGTGGGGCTTCGAAAACATTCAGTACTTC,CATSDLWGFENIQYF
once,TRBV14,TRBJ2-7,TRBD1,TGTGCCAGCAGCCTCGGACAGGGCTACGAGCAGTACTTC,CASSLGQGYEQYF
.,TRBV15,TRBJ1-2,TRBD1,TGTGCCACCAGCAGGGGACAGGACTATGGCTACACCTTC,CATSRGQDYGYTF
.,TRBV7-9,TRBJ2-3,.,TGTGCCAGCAGCTTAGCGCGACCCGATCAACAGACAGATACGCAGTATTTT,CASSLARPDQQTDTQYF
.,TRBV11-2,TRBJ2-5,.,TGTGCCAGCAGCATAGAACCGGGGCCGTCCCAGTACTTC,CASSIEPGPSQYF
.,TRBV6-5,TRBJ2-7,.,TGTGCCAGCAGACAACTAACAGGGTACGAGCAGTACTTC,CASRQLTGYEQYF
.,TRBV15,TRBJ1-1,.,TGTGCCACCAGCAGAGATCGGTACACTGAAGCTTTCTTT,CATSRDRYTEAFF
.,TRBV19,TRBJ1-5,.,TGTGCCAGTAGTCTCTTACGACAGCCCCAGCATTTT,CASSLLRQPQHF
.,TRBV6-5,TRBJ1-2,.,TGTGCCAGCAGTTCGACAGGATCTGGCTACACCTTC,CASSSTGSGYTF
.,TRBV4-1,TRBJ1-2,TRBD1,TGCGCCAGCAGCCAAGGGGACAGGGGCCACTATGGCTACACCTTC,CASSQGDRGHYGYTF
few,TRBV6-5,TRBJ2-1,.,TGTGCCAGCAGCCGATACAATGAGCAGTTCTTC,CASSRYNEQFF
.,TRBV6-6,TRBJ1-1,.,TGTGCCAGCAAGTCCCCTGGACAGAACACTGAAGCTTTCTTT,CASKSPGQNTEAFF
.,TRBV18,TRBJ1-2,.,TGTGCCAGCTCACCGGGACGGCAAAACTATGGCTACACCTTC,CASSPGRQNYGYTF
.,TRBV6-4,TRBJ1-2,.,TGTGCCAGCAGCGCGGACGGGAACTATGGCTACACCTTC,CASSADGNYGYTF
.,TRBV7-9,TRBJ2-3,TRBD2,TGTGCCAGCAGCAAGACGGCTAGCGGGCGTCCTAGCACAGATACGCAGTATTTT,CASSKTASGRPSTDTQYF
.,TRBV7-2,TRBJ1-2,.,TGTGCCAGCAGCGGGGGACCCTCCGGCGGCTACACCTTC,CASSGGPSGGYTF
.,TRBV5-1,TRBJ2-5,.,TGCGCCAGCAGCTTAGTAAGCGGCGGACAAGAGACCCAGTACTTC,CASSLVSGGQETQYF
.,TRBV13,TRBJ2-1,.,TGTGCCAGCAGCTTAAATGGTTTTTCCTACAATGAGCAGTTCTTC,CASSLNGFSYNEQFF
few,TRBV6-6,TRBJ1-4,.,TGTGCCAGCAGCCCCGGGGGGAGGGCGAATGAAAAACTGTTTTTT,CASSPGGRANEKLFF
.,TRBV18,TRBJ1-6,TRBD1,TGTGCCAGCTCACCACAGGTTCTGGGACAGGGGTCGGCTCCCCTCCACTTT,CASSPQVLGQGSAPLHF
.,TRBV7-3,TRBJ1-2,TRBD1,TGTGCCAGCAGCCTCCACAACTCGGACAGGGCTGGCTACACCTTC,CASSLHNSDRAGYTF
.,TRBV7-6,TRBJ2-3,.,TGTGCCAGCAGCATCATGCTAGGGAACGTTCGCACAGATACGCAGTATTTT,CASSIMLGNVRTDTQYF
.,TRBV5-7,TRBJ2-3,.,TGTGCCAGCAGCCTAGATAGGCAGGCGATGAGCCTTTATACGCAGTATTTT,CASSLDRQAMSLYTQYF
.,TRBV5-4,TRBJ1-2,.,TGTGCCAGCACCCACGGAGGGCAGACCCCGTGGGGCTACACCTTC,CASTHGGQTPWGYTF
.,TRBV24-1,TRBJ2-3,.,TGTGCCACCAGCCCCCCTACAGGAACAGATACGCAGTATTTT,CATSPPTGTDTQYF
.,TRBV19,TRBJ2-7,.,TGTGCCAGTAGCGGGGACGGTACCTACGAGCAGTACTTC,CASSGDGTYEQYF
.,TRBV20-1,TRBJ1-2,TRBD1,TGCAGTGCTTTAGACAGGGGTGGCTACACCTTC,CSALDRGGYTF
.,TRBV9,TRBJ1-1,TRBD1,TGTGCCAGCAGCGCAAGCGGGACAGGGGCGTTGGAGACTGAAGCTTTCTTT,CASSASGTGALETEAFF
.,TRBV5-1,TRBJ2-3,.,TGCGCCAGCAGCTTGATCCCTAGGACAGATACGCAGTATTTT,CASSLIPRTDTQYF
.,TRBV27,TRBJ2-1,.,TGTGCCAGCAGGGACCAACTATACAATGAGCAGTTCTTC,CASRDQLYNEQFF
.,TRBV3-1/TRBV3-2,TRBJ2-1,.,TGTGCCAGCAGCCAAGATCGCGTCCGACCCCTTCAGTTCTTC,CASSQDRVRPLQFF
.,TRBV6-4,TRBJ2-1,TRBD1,TGTGCCTCCAGCATGGGACAGCTATACAATGAGCAGTTCTTC,CASSMGQLYNEQFF
.,TRBV29-1,TRBJ1-1,TRBD1,TGCAGCGTTCGGACAGGGGCGGCCACTGAAGCTTTCTTT,CSVRTGAATEAFF